The next 11 T cell receptor beta chains were all read from a single sample in a study of T cell repertoires in cytomegalovirus infection. TCRdb re-called the reads through MiXCR, storing one row per CDR3 protein. The sample lists 900,000 to 950,000 distinct CDR3 sequences, less than 35% occurring once. No cognate antigen is known for these TCRs. The material was cultured CD8+ T cells from PBMCs, obtained from culture after CMV antigen stimulation. Receptors were obtained from a human donor in good health (CMV status not recorded). Some clones in this sample may be carry-over from other donors' samples.

A remark on this clonotype: The junction does not match germline at one end; this may be a read error. V usage is TRBV7-4 and J usage is TRBJ1-1; no clear D. The CDR3 contains 13 residues. Per germline, CDR1 SGHVT and CDR2 SQSDAQ. Written as DNA, the CDR3 is TGTGTCAGCAGCCCCCCCGAGAACACTGAAGCTTTCTTT. It yields the protein CVSSPPENTEAFF.

J is TRBJ2-3 and V is TRBV6-5, with D maybe TRBD2 (5 bases). The V gene's germline CDR1 is MNHEY and CDR2 SVGAGI. The CDR3 totals 15 residues. V was trimmed by 0 bases and J by 2 bases, leaving 9 bases between them. CDR3 sequence reads: CASSYSGLLTDTQYF. The CDR3 DNA is TGTGCCAGCAGTTACTCTGGACTTCTCACAGATACGCAGTATTTT.

This clonotype was observed a handful of times. The chain uses TRBV20-1 and TRBJ2-1; 10 bases are a match to TRBD1. Germline V CDR1 and CDR2: DFQATT, SNEGSKA (reference sequence). This CDR3 comprises 16 residues. V lost 6 bases, J lost 3 bases, and 11 bases stayed unmatched. CDR3 nucleotides: TGCAGTGCCACCTCCCCCGGGACAGGGGACTACAATGAGCAGTTCTTC. Translation: CSATSPGTGDYNEQFF.

In this sample, this clonotype turned up a few times. This rearrangement joins TRBV7-6 to TRBJ2-2; possible D gene TRBD2, 6 bases. The V and J ends lost 3 bases and 4 bases respectively, with 15 bases between them. CDR1 is SGHVS, CDR2 FNYEAQ, per germline. The CDR3 is 16 residues long. CDR3 sequence: CASSLPGVGFTGELFF. DNA for the CDR3: TGTGCCAGCAGCTTGCCGGGGGTGGGATTCACCGGGGAGCTGTTTTTT. Using reference TRBV7-6 and TRBJ2-2 for the parts outside the CDR3, the full variable domain is GAGVSQSPRYKVTKRGQDVALRCDPISGHVSLYWYRQALGQGPEFLTYFNYEAQQDKSGLPNDRFSAERPEGSISTLTIQRTEQRDSAMYRCASSLPGVGFTGELFFGEGSRLTVL.

In this sample, this clonotype turned up a few times. The gene calls are TRBV19 and TRBJ2-3, with TRBD2 identical over 9 bases. CDR3 length equals 16 residues. Germline V lookup: CDR1 LNHDA, CDR2 SQIVND (reference sequence). V shed 2 bases, J shed 2 bases, and the junction held 5 bases outside the gene matches. The CDR3 region has the DNA TGTGCCAGTAGTATACGGCTAGCGGGAACCACAGATACGCAGTATTTT. Amino acid sequence: CASSIRLAGTTDTQYF.

This clonotype was seen a handful of times. The chain recombines TRBV20-1 with TRBJ2-3; 7 nucleotides align to TRBD2. This CDR3 has 16 residues. The V gene's germline CDR1 is DFQATT and CDR2 SNEGSKA (reference sequence). V was clipped by 1 base and J by 5 bases; unmatched bases: 12. The CDR3 DNA reads as TGCAGTGCTAGAGCACCTAGGGGAGGGCCGGGAGATACGCAGTATTTT. It encodes CSARAPRGGPGDTQYF.

This clonotype appeared a few times. DNA for the CDR3: TGTGCCACCAGCAGAGATTGGGGAAGGAATGAGCAGTTCTTC. Residues: CATSRDWGRNEQFF. This rearrangement joins TRBV15 to TRBJ2-1; D remains ambiguous. This CDR3 contains 14 residues. The germline V and J ends were trimmed by 0 bases and 7 bases, with 10 bases remaining between them. Germline V gene data show CDR1 as LNHNV and CDR2 as YYDKDF (reference sequence).

V is TRBV6-8 and J is TRBJ1-2; TRBD1 matches at 7 bases. Germline CDR1 MNHGY, CDR2 SAAAGT. V shed 8 bases, J shed 5 bases, and the junction held 14 bases outside the gene matches. The CDR3 has 15 residues. CDR3: CASGLGGGRGYGYTF. CDR3 nucleotides: TGTGCCAGCGGATTAGGAGGCGGCAGGGGGTATGGCTACACCTTC.

The CDR3 DNA follows: TGTGCCAGCAGCCAAGTTTGGAATGAGCAGTTCTTC. Residues: CASSQVWNEQFF. The V gene is TRBV14, the J gene TRBJ2-1; D remains unclear. The CDR3 is 12 amino acids. Germline lookup yields CDR1 SGHDN and CDR2 FVKESK. Trimming took off 1 base at V and 7 bases at J, with 5 bases between the two ends.

This rearrangement joins TRBV28 to TRBJ1-1; D is unclear. V lost 7 bases to trimming and J lost 10 bases, with 22 bases between them. The CDR3 runs 14 residues. CDR1 and CDR2 (germline): MDHEN, SYDVKM. CDR3 sequence: CASTEIILGSAAFF. The DNA of the CDR3 is TGTGCCAGCACCGAGATCATCCTCGGAAGCGCAGCTTTCTTT.

The J gene is TRBJ2-7, the V gene TRBV6-8; 9 bases are shared with TRBD2. There are 15 residues in the CDR3. V lost 5 bases and J lost 3; bases outside the gene matches: 8. Per germline, CDR1 MNHGY and CDR2 SAAAGT. The CDR3: CASSDPGTSHYEQYF. The CDR3, as DNA: TGTGCCAGCAGTGACCCTGGGACTAGCCACTACGAGCAGTACTTC.